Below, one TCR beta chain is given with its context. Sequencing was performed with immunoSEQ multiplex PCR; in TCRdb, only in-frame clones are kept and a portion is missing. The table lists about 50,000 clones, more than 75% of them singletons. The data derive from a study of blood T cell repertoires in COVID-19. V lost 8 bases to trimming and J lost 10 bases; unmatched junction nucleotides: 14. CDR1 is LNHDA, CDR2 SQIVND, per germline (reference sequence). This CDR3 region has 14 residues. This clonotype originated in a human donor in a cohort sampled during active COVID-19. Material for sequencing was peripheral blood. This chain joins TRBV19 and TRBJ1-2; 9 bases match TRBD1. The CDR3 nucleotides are TGTGCCAGTGGGGGGACAGGGAGGCTGGGCGACTACACCTTC. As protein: CASGGTGRLGDYTF.